One and the same sample provided the 5 T cell receptor beta chains below, sequenced in a study of cytomegalovirus exposure and HLA in healthy donors. The PCR was carried out with 60 Vbeta primers and 13 Jbeta primers. Profiled with immunoSEQ multiplex PCR; TCRdb holds only in-frame clones, not every one. The table records under 200,000 clones, 84% of them present only once. Sequenced input: PBMCs. The receptors stem from a woman in her 50s in good health and CMV-seropositive.

The rearrangement uses TRBV5-4 and TRBJ2-2; 10 bases map to TRBD1. Per germline, CDR1 SGHNT and CDR2 YYREEE (reference sequence). The CDR3 spans 16 residues. V lost 5 bases to trimming and J lost 3 bases; unmatched junction nucleotides: 7. The CDR3 nucleotides read TGTGCCAGCAGTTCCCGGACAGGGGGGGACACCGGGGAGCTGTTTTTT. Amino acid sequence: CASSSRTGGDTGELFF.

V is TRBV19 and J is TRBJ2-5; TRBD1 might be the D (6 bases). The DNA end is a closer match to TRBJ2-7, so the J assignment may be wrong. Germline V CDR1 and CDR2: LNHDA, SQIVND (reference sequence). The length of the CDR3 is 15 residues. As DNA, the CDR3 is TGTGCCAGTAGTATTGCGAGACAGGCCTCCTACGAGCAGTACTTC. Translation gives CASSIARQASYEQYF.

This chain uses TRBV5-1 with TRBJ1-6; 8 bases are a match to TRBD1. V trimming: 3 bases; J trimming: 9 bases; junction bases outside the gene matches: 14. CDR3 length: 17 residues. Germline loops: CDR1 SGHRS, CDR2 YFSETQ. The CDR3 sequence: CASSSGTGPRMGSPLHF. CDR3 in DNA: TGCGCCAGCAGCTCCGGGACAGGCCCGAGGATGGGTTCACCCCTCCACTTT.

This clone was detected a few times. This chain links TRBV7-2 with TRBJ1-6; the D is unclear. Germline CDR1 SGHTA, CDR2 FQGNSA. V was trimmed by 5 bases and J by 7 bases, leaving 15 bases between them. This CDR3 has 15 residues. The CDR3: CASSGESALNSPLHF. CDR3 DNA: TGTGCCAGCAGCGGCGAATCAGCGCTGAATTCACCCCTCCACTTT. Variable domain in full (rest from reference TRBV7-2 and TRBJ1-6): GAGVSQSPSNKVTEKGKDVELRCDPISGHTALYWYRQSLGQGLEFLIYFQGNSAPDKSGLPSDRFSAERTGGSVSTLTIQRTQQEDSAVYLCASSGESALNSPLHFGNGTRLTVT.

The chain combines TRBV5-1 with TRBJ1-2; D perhaps matches TRBD1 (6 bases). The V end lost 5 bases, the J end lost 2 bases, and 10 bases lay between the germline ends. From germline, CDR1 is SGHRS and CDR2 YFSETQ. CDR3 length: 13 amino acids. CDR3 coding DNA: TGCGCCAGCAGACCTGACAGGAACTATGGCTACACCTTC. Translation: CASRPDRNYGYTF.